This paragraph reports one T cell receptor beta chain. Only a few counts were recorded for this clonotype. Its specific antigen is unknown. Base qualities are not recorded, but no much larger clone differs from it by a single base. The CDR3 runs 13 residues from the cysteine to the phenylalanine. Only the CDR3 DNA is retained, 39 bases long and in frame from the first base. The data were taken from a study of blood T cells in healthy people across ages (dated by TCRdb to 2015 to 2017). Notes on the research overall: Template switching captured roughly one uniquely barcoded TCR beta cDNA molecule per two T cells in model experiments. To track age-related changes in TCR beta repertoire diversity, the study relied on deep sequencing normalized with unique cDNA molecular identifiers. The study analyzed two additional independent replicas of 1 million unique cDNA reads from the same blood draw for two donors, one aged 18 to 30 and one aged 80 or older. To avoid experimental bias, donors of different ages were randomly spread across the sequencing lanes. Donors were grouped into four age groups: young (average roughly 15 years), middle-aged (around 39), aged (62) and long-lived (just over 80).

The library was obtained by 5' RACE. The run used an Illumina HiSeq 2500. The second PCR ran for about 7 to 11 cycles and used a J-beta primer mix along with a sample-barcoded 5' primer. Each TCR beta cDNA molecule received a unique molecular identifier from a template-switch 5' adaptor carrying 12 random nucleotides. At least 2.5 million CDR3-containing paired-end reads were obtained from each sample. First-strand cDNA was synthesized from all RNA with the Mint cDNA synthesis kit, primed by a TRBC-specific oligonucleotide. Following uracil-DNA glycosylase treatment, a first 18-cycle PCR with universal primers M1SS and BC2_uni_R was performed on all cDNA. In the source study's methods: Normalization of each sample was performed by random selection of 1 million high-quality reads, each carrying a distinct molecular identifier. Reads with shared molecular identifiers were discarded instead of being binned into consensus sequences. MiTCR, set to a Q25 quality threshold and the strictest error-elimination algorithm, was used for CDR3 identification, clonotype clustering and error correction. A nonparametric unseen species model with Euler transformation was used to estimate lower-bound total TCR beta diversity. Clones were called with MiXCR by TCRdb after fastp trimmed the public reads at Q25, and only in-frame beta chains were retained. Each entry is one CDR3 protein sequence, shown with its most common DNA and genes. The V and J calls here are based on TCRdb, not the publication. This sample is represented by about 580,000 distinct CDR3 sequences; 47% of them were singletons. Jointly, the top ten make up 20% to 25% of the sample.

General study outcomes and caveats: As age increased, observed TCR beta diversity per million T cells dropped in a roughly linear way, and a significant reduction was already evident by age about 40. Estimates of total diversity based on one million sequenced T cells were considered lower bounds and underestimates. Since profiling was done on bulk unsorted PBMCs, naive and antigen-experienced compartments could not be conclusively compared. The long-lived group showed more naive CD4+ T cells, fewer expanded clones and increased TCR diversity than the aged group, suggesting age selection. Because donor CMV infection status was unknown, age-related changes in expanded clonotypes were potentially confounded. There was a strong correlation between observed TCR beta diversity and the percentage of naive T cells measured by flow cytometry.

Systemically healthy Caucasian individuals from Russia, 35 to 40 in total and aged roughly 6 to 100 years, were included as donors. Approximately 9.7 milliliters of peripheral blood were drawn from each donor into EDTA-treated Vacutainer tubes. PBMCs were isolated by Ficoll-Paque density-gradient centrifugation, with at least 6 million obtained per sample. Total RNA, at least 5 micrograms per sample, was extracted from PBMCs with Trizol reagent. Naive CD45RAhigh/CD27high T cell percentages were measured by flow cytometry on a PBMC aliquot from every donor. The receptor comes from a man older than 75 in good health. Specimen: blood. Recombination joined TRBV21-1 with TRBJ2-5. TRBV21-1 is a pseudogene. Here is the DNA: TGTGCCAGCAGAGGCAGAACCCAAGAGACCCAGTACTTC. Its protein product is CASRGRTQETQYF.